The next 3 T cell receptor beta chains were all read from a single sample in a study of T cells in Graves' hyperthyroidism and ophthalmopathy. RNA transcripts yielded amplified TCR beta CDR3 regions. In the first-round RT-PCR of the TCR CDR3, the HTBI primer set was used. TCRdb reprocessed the multiplex PCR reads via MiXCR and lists one record per CDR3 protein. The sample lists around 350,000 distinct CDR3 sequences, 19% occurring once. The sample taken for sequencing was blood. The source of these receptors is a woman in her late teens or twenties with Graves' hyperthyroidism.

This clonotype was picked up many times. This chain uses TRBV20-1 with TRBJ1-1; 7 bases are shared with TRBD1. The CDR3 contains 14 residues. J gave up 1 base and V 6 bases, and 8 bases lay outside the gene matches. Germline CDR1 and CDR2: DFQATT and SNEGSKA (reference sequence). This chain's CDR3 is CSALGQARNTEAFF. CDR3 nucleotide sequence: TGCAGTGCCCTAGGACAGGCTCGGAACACTGAAGCTTTCTTT.

About this clonotype itself: At one end the junction does not follow the germline gene, possibly because of a read error. This chain links TRBV24-1 with TRBJ2-2; a possible D gene is TRBD2 (6 bases). This CDR3 spans 13 amino acids. Germline assignment: CDR1 KGHDR and CDR2 SFDVKD. For the CDR3, the DNA is TGTGCCACCAGTGCTTGGGACTCCGGGGATCTGTTTTTT. Amino acid sequence: CATSAWDSGDLFF.

This clonotype was picked up many times. The chain carries TRBV20-1 and TRBJ2-2, with 9 bases that match TRBD2. The CDR3 spans 17 residues. CDR1 is DFQATT and CDR2 is SNEGSKA in the germline V gene (reference sequence). V was pared by 3 bases and J by 0 bases, with 8 bases of the junction left unmatched. The CDR3 reads CSASRPSGGTNTGELFF. DNA of the CDR3: TGCAGTGCTAGTAGGCCGAGCGGGGGGACGAACACCGGGGAGCTGTTTTTT.